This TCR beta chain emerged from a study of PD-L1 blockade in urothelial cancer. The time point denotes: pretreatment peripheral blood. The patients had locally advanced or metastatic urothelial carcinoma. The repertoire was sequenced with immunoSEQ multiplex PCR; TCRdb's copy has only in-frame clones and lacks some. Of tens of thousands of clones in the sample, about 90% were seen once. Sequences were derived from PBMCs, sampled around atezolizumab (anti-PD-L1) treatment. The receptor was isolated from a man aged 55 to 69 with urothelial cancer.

The CDR3 sequence is CASSLEWLYEQYF. CDR3 nucleotide sequence: TGCGCCAGCAGCTTGGAGTGGCTTTACGAGCAGTACTTC. V and J are TRBV5-1 and TRBJ2-7, with no clear D. The CDR3 is 13 amino acids. V was shortened by 0 bases and J by 4 bases, with 8 bases between the two germline ends. Germline V gene sequence: CDR1 SGHRS, CDR2 YFSETQ.